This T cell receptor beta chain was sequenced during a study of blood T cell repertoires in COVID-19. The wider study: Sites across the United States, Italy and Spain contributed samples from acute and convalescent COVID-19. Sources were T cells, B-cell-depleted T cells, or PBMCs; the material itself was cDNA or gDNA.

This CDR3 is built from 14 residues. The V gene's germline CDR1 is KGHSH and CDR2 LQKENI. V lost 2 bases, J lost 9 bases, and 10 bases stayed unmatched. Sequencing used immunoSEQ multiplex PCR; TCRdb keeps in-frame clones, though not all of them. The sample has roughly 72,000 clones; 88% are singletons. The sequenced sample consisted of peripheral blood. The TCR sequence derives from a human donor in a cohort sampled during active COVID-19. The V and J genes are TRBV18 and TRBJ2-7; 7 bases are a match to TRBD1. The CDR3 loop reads CASSPGTAGTGQYF. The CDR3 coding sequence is TGTGCCAGCTCACCAGGGACAGCTGGTACTGGGCAGTACTTC.